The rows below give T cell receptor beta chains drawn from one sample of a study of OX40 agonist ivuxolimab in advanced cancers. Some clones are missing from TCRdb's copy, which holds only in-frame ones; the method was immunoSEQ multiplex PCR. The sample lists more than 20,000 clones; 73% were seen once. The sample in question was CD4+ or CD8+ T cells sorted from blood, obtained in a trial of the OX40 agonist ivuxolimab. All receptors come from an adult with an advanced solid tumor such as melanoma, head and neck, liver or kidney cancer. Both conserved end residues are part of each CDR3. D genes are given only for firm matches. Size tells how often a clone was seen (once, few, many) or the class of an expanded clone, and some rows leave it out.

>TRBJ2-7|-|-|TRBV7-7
TGTGCTAGCAGCTTACGCGGAGACTCCTACGAGCAGTACTTC
CASSLRGDSYEQYF
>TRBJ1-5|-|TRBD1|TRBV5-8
TGTGCCAGCAGCCGCTCTGGGGACAGTCCCAATCAGCCCCAGCATTTT
CASSRSGDSPNQPQHF
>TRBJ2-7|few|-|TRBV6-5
TGTGCCAGCAGTTACAAGGAAGGTGGGGCTGGGTACGAGCAGTACTTC
CASSYKEGGAGYEQYF
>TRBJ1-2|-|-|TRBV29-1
TGCAGCGTTGAAGAGACCTTAGATGGCTACACCTTC
CSVEETLDGYTF
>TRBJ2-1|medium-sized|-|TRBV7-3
TGTGCCAGCAGCCCTGGCCTATCCTTGTACAATGAGCAGTTCTTC
CASSPGLSLYNEQFF
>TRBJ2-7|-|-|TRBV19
TGTGCCAGTAGTGCTACTAGTTCGGCCTACGAGCAGTACTTC
CASSATSSAYEQYF
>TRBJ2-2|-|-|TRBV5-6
TGTGCCAGCAGCTTGGGGTCCAGGGACCCCGGGGAGCTGTTTTTT
CASSLGSRDPGELFF
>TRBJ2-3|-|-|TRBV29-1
TGCAGCGTTGTCATTGGCACAGATACGCAGTATTTT
CSVVIGTDTQYF
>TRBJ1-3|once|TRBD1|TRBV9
TGTGCCAGCAGCACCACAGGGGCTGGAAACACCATATATTTT
CASSTTGAGNTIYF
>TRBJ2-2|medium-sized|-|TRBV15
TGTGCCACCGAGGCACGTTCTTCGGAGGAGCTGTTTTTT
CATEARSSEELFF
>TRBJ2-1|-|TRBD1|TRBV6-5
TGTGCCAGCAGTTACTCCGGGACAGGGTTCAACAATGAGCAGTTCTTC
CASSYSGTGFNNEQFF
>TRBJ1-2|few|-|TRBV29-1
TGCAGCGTTGAGGGGGGGAGAGCTAACTATGGCTACACCTTC
CSVEGGRANYGYTF
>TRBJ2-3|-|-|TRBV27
TGTGCCAGCAGTTTAAGGGGATTAGATCCAGATACGCAGTATTTT
CASSLRGLDPDTQYF
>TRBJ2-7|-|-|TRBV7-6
TGTGCCAGCAGCCGAGGACCTACCTACTCCTACGAGCAGTACTTC
CASSRGPTYSYEQYF
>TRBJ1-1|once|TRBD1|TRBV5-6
TGTGCCAGCAGCTGGGGGACAGCGAACACTGAAGCTTTCTTT
CASSWGTANTEAFF
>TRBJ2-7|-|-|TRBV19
TGTGCCAGTAGTATAACCGGCGGATCCTACGAGCAGTACTTC
CASSITGGSYEQYF
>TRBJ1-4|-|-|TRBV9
TGTGCCAGCAGCGTCGGGGGGGCTAATGAAAAACTGTTTTTT
CASSVGGANEKLFF
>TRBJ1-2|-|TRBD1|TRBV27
TGTGCCAGCAGGTCGGGACAGGGGACTTCCTATGGCTACACCTTC
CASRSGQGTSYGYTF
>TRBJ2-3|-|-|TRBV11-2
TGTGCCAGCAGCCAAATTACAGGGTTGACAGATACGCAGTATTTT
CASSQITGLTDTQYF
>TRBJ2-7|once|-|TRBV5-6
TGTGCCAGCAGTCGGAGGGACTACGAGCAGTACTTC
CASSRRDYEQYF
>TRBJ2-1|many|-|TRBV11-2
TGTGCCACTCACGGGGGTCTACGGGATGAGCAGTTCTTC
CATHGGLRDEQFF
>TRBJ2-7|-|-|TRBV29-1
TGCAGCGTTGAAGGGACAGAGGGGACCTACGAGCAGTACTTC
CSVEGTEGTYEQYF
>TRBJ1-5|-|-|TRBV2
TGTGCCAGCAGAGACACACCCAATCAGCCCCAGCATTTT
CASRDTPNQPQHF
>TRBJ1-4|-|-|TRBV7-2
TGTGCCAGCAGCTTAGTATCCCGGGCTAATGAAAAACTGTTTTTT
CASSLVSRANEKLFF
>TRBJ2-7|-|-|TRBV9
TGTGCCAGCAGCGGCGGGACAACGACAGGGTCCACCTACGAGCAGTACTTC
CASSGGTTTGSTYEQYF
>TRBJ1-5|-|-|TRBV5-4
TGTGCCAGCAGCTTAGCGCCTCAGCCCCAGCATTTT
CASSLAPQPQHF
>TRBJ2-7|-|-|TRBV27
TGTGCCAGCAGTTACTCGCAGGGGGGCGAGCAGTACTTC
CASSYSQGGEQYF
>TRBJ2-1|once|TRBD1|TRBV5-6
TGTGCCAGCAGCTTTGCCGGGACAGACGATTACAATGAGCAGTTCTTC
CASSFAGTDDYNEQFF
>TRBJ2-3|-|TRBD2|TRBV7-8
TGTGCCAGCAGCTCGTCCCTGACTAGCGGGAGGGACACGCAGTATTTT
CASSSSLTSGRDTQYF
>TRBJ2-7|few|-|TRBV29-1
TGCAGCGTTCACCTCCTGAGCTCCTACGAGCAGTACTTC
CSVHLLSSYEQYF
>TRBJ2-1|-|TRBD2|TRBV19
TGTGCCAGTAGTATAGGACTAGCAAGAAACAATGAGCAGTTCTTC
CASSIGLARNNEQFF
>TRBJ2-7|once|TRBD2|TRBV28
TGTGCCAGCAGTTTGGGGCGCGGGGGGGCTTACGAGCAGTACTTC
CASSLGRGGAYEQYF
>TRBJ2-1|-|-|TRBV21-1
TGTGCCCACGGGCAGGGAGGATGGAATGAGCAGTTCTTC
CAHGQGGWNEQFF
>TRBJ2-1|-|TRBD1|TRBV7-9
TGTGCCAGCAGCTCCTCAGGGGGCTCTGATGAGCAGTTCTTC
CASSSSGGSDEQFF
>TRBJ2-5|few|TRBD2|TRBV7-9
TGTGCCAGCAGCTTCCGGCGGGGGGGCGAAGAGACCCAGTACTTC
CASSFRRGGEETQYF
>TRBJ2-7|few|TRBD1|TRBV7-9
TGTGCCAGCAGCCCGACGACAGGGGTGAACTCCTACGAGCAGTACTTC
CASSPTTGVNSYEQYF
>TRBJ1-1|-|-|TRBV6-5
TGTGCCAGCAGTTTCTGGGGAGCGATGAACACTGAAGCTTTCTTT
CASSFWGAMNTEAFF
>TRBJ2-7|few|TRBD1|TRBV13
TGTGCCAGCAGCTATGCCGGGACAGGTACCTCCTACGAGCAGTACTTC
CASSYAGTGTSYEQYF
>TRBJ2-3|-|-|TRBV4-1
TGCGCCAGCAGCCAAGAGCAATGGGTCACAGATACGCAGTATTTT
CASSQEQWVTDTQYF
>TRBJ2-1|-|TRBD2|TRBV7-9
TGTGCCAGCAGCGGGCTAGCGGGGGGGTCCAATGAGCAGTTCTTC
CASSGLAGGSNEQFF
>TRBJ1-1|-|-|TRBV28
TGTGCCAGCAGTTTGGTCCGGATTACAGGGACTGAAGCTTTCTTT
CASSLVRITGTEAFF
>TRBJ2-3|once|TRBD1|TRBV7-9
TGTGCCAGCAGCCCGGGACAGGGAGCGCAGTATTTT
CASSPGQGAQYF